The clone carrying this T cell receptor beta chain was recorded a few times. The sample is drawn from a study of blood T cells in healthy people across ages. A J-beta primer mix and a sample-barcoded 5' primer were used in a second PCR of about 7 to 12 cycles. TCRdb re-called the 5' RACE reads through MiXCR, storing one row per CDR3 protein. Altogether some 860,000 distinct CDR3 sequences are present, just over 55% being singletons, with the ten largest covering 20% to 30%. The CDR3 covers 13 residues. The J segment lost 6 bases and the V segment lost 6 bases, leaving 7 bases of the junction unmatched. Germline V gene sequence: CDR1 MNHEY, CDR2 SVGAGI.

Sequences were obtained from blood. V and J are TRBV6-5 and TRBJ1-2, with TRBD1 identical over 7 bases. The clonotype comes from a man aged 35 to 55 in good health. The DNA of the CDR3 is TGTGCCAGCAGAGAACAGGGGTTGCATGGCTACACCTTC. It specifies CASREQGLHGYTF.